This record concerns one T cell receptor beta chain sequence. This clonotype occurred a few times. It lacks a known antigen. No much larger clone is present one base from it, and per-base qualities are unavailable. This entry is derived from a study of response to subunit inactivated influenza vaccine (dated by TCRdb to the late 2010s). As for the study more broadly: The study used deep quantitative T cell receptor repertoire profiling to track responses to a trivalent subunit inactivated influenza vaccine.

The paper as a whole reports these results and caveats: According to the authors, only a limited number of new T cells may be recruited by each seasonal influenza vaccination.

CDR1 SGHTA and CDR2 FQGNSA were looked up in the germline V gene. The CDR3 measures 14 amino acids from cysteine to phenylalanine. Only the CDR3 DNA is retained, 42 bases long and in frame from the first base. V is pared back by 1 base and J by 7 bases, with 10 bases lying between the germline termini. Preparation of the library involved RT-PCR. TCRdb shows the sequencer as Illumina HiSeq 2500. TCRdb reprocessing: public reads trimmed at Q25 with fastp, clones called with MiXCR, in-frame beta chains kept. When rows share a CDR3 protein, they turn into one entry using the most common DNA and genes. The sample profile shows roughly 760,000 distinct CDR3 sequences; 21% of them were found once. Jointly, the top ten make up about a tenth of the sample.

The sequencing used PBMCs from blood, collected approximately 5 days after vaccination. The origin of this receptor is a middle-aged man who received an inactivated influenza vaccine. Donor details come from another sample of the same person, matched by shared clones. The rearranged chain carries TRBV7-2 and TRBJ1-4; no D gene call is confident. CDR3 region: CASSLVPGGEKLFF. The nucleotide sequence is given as TGTGCCAGCAGCTTAGTACCGGGCGGTGAAAAACTGTTTTTT.